The 20 T cell receptor beta chains listed next were all sequenced from one sample in a study of response to subunit inactivated influenza vaccine. One entry per CDR3 protein results from TCRdb running MiXCR on the RT-PCR reads. The top ten hold 3% of the sample, which has approximately 520,000 distinct CDR3 sequences, approximately 15% seen once. The source material was CD4+ T cells sorted from PBMCs, sampled roughly 24 months after vaccination. The receptors here all came from a man aged 50-75 years who received an inactivated influenza vaccine.

The chain joins TRBV24-1 to TRBJ2-5; the match to TRBD2 covers 11 bases. Germline V CDR1 and CDR2: KGHDR, SFDVKD. V shed 4 bases, J shed 9 bases, and the junction held 9 bases outside the gene matches. The CDR3 contains 15 residues. The CDR3 reads CATSDAEGLAASQYF. The CDR3 DNA is TGTGCCACCAGTGACGCCGAGGGACTAGCGGCTTCCCAGTACTTC.

The CDR3 reads CASRGRESGEQFF. CDR3 DNA sequence: TGCGCCAGCAGAGGGCGGGAAAGCGGTGAGCAGTTCTTC. The gene calls are TRBV10-2 and TRBJ2-1; tentatively, D is TRBD2 (6 bases). The CDR3 extends over 13 amino acids. Germline V gives CDR1 WSHSY, CDR2 SAAADI. V was pared by 6 bases and J by 9 bases, with 15 bases between.

This clonotype came up a few times. CDR3 bases: TGTGCCAGCAGTGGCCAAAGGACAGGGCGGGAAGCTTTCTTT. It specifies CASSGQRTGREAFF. This chain uses TRBV2 with TRBJ1-1; the match to TRBD1 covers 8 bases. This CDR3 is 14 amino acids long. Germline CDR1 SNHLY, CDR2 FYNNEI. V shed 4 bases and J 8 bases; nucleotides not matched to a gene: 9.

This chain connects TRBV10-3 to TRBJ2-3; TRBD2 agrees at 8 bases. Germline CDR1 ENHRY, CDR2 SYGVKD. There are 13 residues in the CDR3. CDR3 nucleotide sequence: TGTGCTACGGACGGGGGGGCTTGTGATACGCAGTATTTT. Translating it yields CATDGGACDTQYF.

This clonotype was picked up one time. The V and J genes are TRBV25-1 and TRBJ1-1; perhaps TRBD1 as D (5 bases). This CDR3 comprises 15 residues. Deletions cut 3 bases from V and 9 bases from J, with 20 bases between. CDR1 and CDR2 (germline): MGHDK, SYGVNS. CDR3 sequence: CASSDDTGTPTKAFF. The CDR3 DNA reads TGTGCCAGCAGTGATGATACCGGGACGCCAACGAAAGCTTTCTTT.

The chain uses TRBV7-2 and TRBJ2-1; no firm D call. V dropped 9 bases and J dropped 0 bases, with 15 bases sitting between them. CDR1 and CDR2 from the germline V gene are SGHTA and FQGNSA. The CDR3 sequence is 15 residues long. CDR3 nucleotides: TGTGCCAGGAGCCGATTTTACGGCTCCTACAATGAGCAGTTCTTC. This codes for CARSRFYGSYNEQFF. Based on the CDR3 plus reference TRBV7-2 and TRBJ2-1, the full variable domain is GAGVSQSPSNKVTEKGKDVELRCDPISGHTALYWYRQSLGQGLEFLIYFQGNSAPDKSGLPSDRFSAERTGGSVSTLTIQRTQQEDSAVYLCARSRFYGSYNEQFFGPGTRLTVL.

This clonotype was seen a few times. The chain joins TRBV12-3 or TRBV12-4 to TRBJ1-4, with D maybe TRBD1 (5 bases). The CDR3 length is 16 residues. V dropped 6 bases and J dropped 0 bases, with 14 bases sitting between them. The CDR3 here is CASRRGGRSTNEKLFF. As DNA, the CDR3 is TGTGCCAGCAGGAGGGGTGGCAGATCAACTAATGAAAAACTGTTTTTT.

This clonotype was seen a few times. The CDR3 DNA follows: TGTGCCAGCCAAACAGGATCCTTCGCTTACGAGCAGTACTTC. Translating it yields CASQTGSFAYEQYF. The chain is built from TRBV6-1 and TRBJ2-7; tentative D call: TRBD1 (5 bases). The germline gives CDR1 MNHNS, CDR2 SASEGT. Trimming stripped 8 bases from V and 4 bases from J, with 18 bases between. This CDR3 region has 14 residues.

This clonotype has only a few counts. The gene calls are TRBV30 and TRBJ2-2, with 8 bases that match TRBD2. This CDR3 spans 14 amino acids. Losses at the gene ends were 3 bases for V and 0 bases for J; bases not matched to a gene: 0. In germline, CDR1 is GTSNPN, CDR2 SVGIG (reference sequence). The CDR3: CAWRTSANTGELFF. The CDR3 coding sequence is TGTGCCTGGAGGACTAGCGCGAACACCGGGGAGCTGTTTTTT.

This clonotype came up a few times. The CDR3 loop reads CASSQDPKTGFSFTEAFF. In nucleotides, the CDR3 is TGCGCCAGCAGCCAAGATCCGAAGACAGGGTTTTCTTTCACTGAAGCTTTCTTT. This chain uses TRBV4-1 with TRBJ1-1, with 7 bases identical to TRBD1. Germline values: CDR1 MGHRA, CDR2 YSYEKL. The CDR3 sequence is 18 residues long. V shed 0 bases, J shed 4 bases, and the junction held 14 bases outside the gene matches.

This clonotype occurred many times. V usage is TRBV5-1 and J usage is TRBJ1-2; TRBD1 aligns across 9 bases. The V segment lost 6 bases and the J segment 6 bases; nucleotides outside the gene matches: 9. Germline V gives CDR1 SGHRS, CDR2 YFSETQ. The CDR3 is made up of 14 amino acids. CDR3: CASTHSGQGDGYTF. CDR3 DNA: TGCGCCAGCACCCACTCGGGACAGGGTGATGGCTACACCTTC. Together with reference TRBV5-1 and TRBJ1-2, the CDR3 gives the full variable domain: KAGVTQTPRYLIKTRGQQVTLSCSPISGHRSVSWYQQTPGQGLQFLFEYFSETQRNKGNFPGRFSGRQFSNSRSEMNVSTLELGDSALYLCASTHSGQGDGYTFGSGTRLTVV.

The chain has TRBV4-2 and TRBJ1-4, with a possible D match to TRBD1 (5 bases). The V end lost 4 bases, the J end lost 4 bases, and 22 bases lay between the germline ends. CDR1 is LGHNA, CDR2 YNFKEQ, per germline. The CDR3 is 18 residues long. The CDR3 coding sequence is TGTGCCAGCAGCCTCATCACGACGGGGGGAACCCATAATGAAAAACTGTTTTTT. Protein product: CASSLITTGGTHNEKLFF.

The chain carries TRBV5-1 and TRBJ2-1; D tentatively reads TRBD1 or TRBD2 (5 bases each). The CDR3 extends over 13 amino acids. The V and J ends lost 3 bases and 9 bases respectively, with 13 bases between them. CDR1 is SGHRS and CDR2 is YFSETQ in the germline V gene. The CDR3 DNA sequence: TGCGCCAGCAGCTCGGCCCCGGGGACTGAGCAGTTCTTC. This codes for CASSSAPGTEQFF.

This clonotype has more than one count but fewer than ten. This chain links TRBV20-1 with TRBJ1-1; TRBD1 aligns across 7 bases. CDR1 and CDR2 (germline): DFQATT, SNEGSKA (reference sequence). The CDR3 is 13 amino acids. V was clipped by 4 bases and J by 11 bases; unmatched bases: 13. The CDR3 region has the DNA TGCAGTGCTATGGGGACAGCGGGTCTAAACGCTTTCTTT. Amino acid sequence: CSAMGTAGLNAFF.

This clonotype was picked up a small number of times. The chain recombines TRBV27 with TRBJ2-5; the D gene is possibly TRBD1 (5 bases). This CDR3 spans 12 amino acids. V was cut by 6 bases and J by 9 bases, with 14 bases left in between. Germline V gene data show CDR1 as MNHEY and CDR2 as SMNVEV (reference sequence). CDR3 nucleotide sequence: TGTGCCAGCAGCTATCAGGGTGGGCCCCAGTACTTC. It codes for CASSYQGGPQYF.

V usage is TRBV20-1 and J usage is TRBJ1-1; D call uncertain. Per the germline V gene, CDR1 is DFQATT and CDR2 is SNEGSKA (reference sequence). The CDR3 has 13 residues. V was cut by 3 bases and J by 1 base, with 9 bases left in between. The CDR3 bases are TGCAGTGCTAGGCGGACGGCGAACACTGAAGCTTTCTTT. This translates into CSARRTANTEAFF.

V usage is TRBV14 and J usage is TRBJ2-1; TRBD2 agrees at 9 bases. Germline V gene data show CDR1 as SGHDN and CDR2 as FVKESK. V shed 3 bases, J shed 0 bases, and the junction held 3 bases outside the gene matches. CDR3 length: 16 residues. CDR3 bases: TGTGCCAGCAGCCAGCTGACTAGCGGCTCCTACAATGAGCAGTTCTTC. Protein sequence: CASSQLTSGSYNEQFF.

This clonotype was detected ten times or more. The chain uses TRBV20-1 and TRBJ2-7; D gene unclear. This CDR3 has 15 residues. Germline loops: CDR1 DFQATT, CDR2 SNEGSKA (reference sequence). Trimming cost V 8 bases and J 3 bases, with 23 bases left between them. The CDR3 protein is CSPIISVEPYYEQYF. In nucleotides, the CDR3 is TGCAGTCCTATAATAAGTGTAGAACCCTACTACGAGCAGTACTTC.

Only a few counts were recorded for this clonotype. This CDR3 reads CASSYAASEYNEQFF. CDR3 DNA: TGTGCCAGCAGTTACGCGGCTAGCGAGTACAATGAGCAGTTCTTC. The chain uses TRBV6-5 and TRBJ2-1; TRBD2 might be the D (6 bases). CDR1 is MNHEY and CDR2 is SVGAGI in the germline V gene. Trimming removed 2 bases at V and 4 bases at J, with 12 bases between. The CDR3 loop spans 15 amino acids.

This clonotype appeared a few times. This chain joins TRBV3-1 and TRBJ2-7, with D possibly called TRBD1 or TRBD2 (5 bases each). CDR3 length equals 13 residues. From germline, CDR1 is LGHDT and CDR2 YNNKEL (reference sequence). Trimming took 0 bases from V and 13 from J, leaving 16 bases between them. The CDR3 nucleotides read TGTGCCAGCAGCCAAGAAGGGACGACTGTTGGTTACTTC. As protein: CASSQEGTTVGYF.